The clone carrying this T cell receptor (beta chain) showed up just a few times. Its antigen is not known. The entry originates in a study of T cell repertoires in cytomegalovirus infection. On the study more broadly: The public TCR beta signatures pointed to both CMV infection and matching HLA type. Findings and caveats of the study: CMV-specific HLA-C-restricted TCR beta clonotypes dominated the ex vivo response.

The V and J ends lost 4 bases and 10 bases, in that order; junction bases with no gene match: 11. Germline CDR1 SGHRS, CDR2 YFSETQ. The CDR3 consists of 15 residues. Each CDR3 protein is one row after TCRdb ran MiXCR on the reads. In the table there are under 600,000 distinct CDR3 sequences, approximately 15% of which are singletons. Sequencing was carried out using CD8+ T cells from PBMCs. The source is a human donor in good health (CMV status not recorded). Some clones in this sample may be carry-over from other donors' samples. This sequence joins TRBV5-1 and TRBJ2-1; 10 nucleotides match TRBD1. The DNA for the CDR3 is TGCGCCAGCAGCCCGTCCCGGGACAGGGGACTCGAGCAGTTCTTC. This gives the protein CASSPSRDRGLEQFF.